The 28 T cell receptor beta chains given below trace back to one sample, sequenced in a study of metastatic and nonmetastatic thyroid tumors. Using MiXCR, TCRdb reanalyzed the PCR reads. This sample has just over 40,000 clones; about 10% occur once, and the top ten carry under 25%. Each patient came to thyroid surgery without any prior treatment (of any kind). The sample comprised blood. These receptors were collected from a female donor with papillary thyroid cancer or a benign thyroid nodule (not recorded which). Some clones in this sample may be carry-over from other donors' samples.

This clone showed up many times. CDR3 bases: TGTGCCAGGAGGGGTTTCTACGAGCAGTACTTC. The encoded protein is CARRGFYEQYF. The chain employs TRBV6-1 and TRBJ2-7, with D possibly called TRBD1 or TRBD2 (5 bases each). Looked up from germline, CDR1 is MNHNS and CDR2 is SASEGT. CDR3 length: 11 residues. V dropped 9 bases and J dropped 3 bases, with 9 bases sitting between them.

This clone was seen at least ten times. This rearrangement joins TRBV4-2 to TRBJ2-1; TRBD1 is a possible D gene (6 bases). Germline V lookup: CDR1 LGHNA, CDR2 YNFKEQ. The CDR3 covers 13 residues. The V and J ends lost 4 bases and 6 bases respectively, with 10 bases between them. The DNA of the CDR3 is TGTGCCAGCAGCCTTCGGACAGCCAATGAGCAGTTCTTC. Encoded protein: CASSLRTANEQFF.

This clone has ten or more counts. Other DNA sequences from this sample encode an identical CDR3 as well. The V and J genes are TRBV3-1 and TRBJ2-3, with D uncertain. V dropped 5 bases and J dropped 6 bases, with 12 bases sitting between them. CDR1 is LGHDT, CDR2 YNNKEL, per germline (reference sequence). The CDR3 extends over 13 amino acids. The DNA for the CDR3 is TGTGCCAGCAGCTTCCTGACTGGGGATACGCAGTATTTT. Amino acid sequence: CASSFLTGDTQYF.

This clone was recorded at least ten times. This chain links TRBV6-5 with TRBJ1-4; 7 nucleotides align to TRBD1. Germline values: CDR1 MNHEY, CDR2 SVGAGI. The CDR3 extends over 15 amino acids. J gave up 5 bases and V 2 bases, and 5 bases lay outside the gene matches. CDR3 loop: CASSYRGGANEKLFF. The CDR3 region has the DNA TGTGCCAGCAGTTACCGAGGGGGCGCGAATGAAAAACTGTTTTTT.

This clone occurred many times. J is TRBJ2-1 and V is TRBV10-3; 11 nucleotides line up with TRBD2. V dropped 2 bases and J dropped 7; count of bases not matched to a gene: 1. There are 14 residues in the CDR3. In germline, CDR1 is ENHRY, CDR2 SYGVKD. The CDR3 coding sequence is TGTGCCATCAGTGAGCGGACTAGCGGGAATGAGCAGTTCTTC. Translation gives CAISERTSGNEQFF.

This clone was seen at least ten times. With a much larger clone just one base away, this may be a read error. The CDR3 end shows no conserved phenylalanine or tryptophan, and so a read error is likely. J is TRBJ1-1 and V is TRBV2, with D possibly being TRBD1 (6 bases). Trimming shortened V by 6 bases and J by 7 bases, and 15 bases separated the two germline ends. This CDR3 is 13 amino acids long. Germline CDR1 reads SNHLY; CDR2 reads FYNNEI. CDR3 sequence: CASRGPGEGEAFL. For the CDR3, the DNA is TGTGCCAGCAGGGGACCAGGGGAAGGTGAAGCTTTCCTT.

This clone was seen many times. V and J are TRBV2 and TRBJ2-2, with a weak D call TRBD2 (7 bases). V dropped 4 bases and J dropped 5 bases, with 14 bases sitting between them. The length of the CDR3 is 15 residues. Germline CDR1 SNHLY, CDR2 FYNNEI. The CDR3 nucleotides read TGTGCCAGCAGTGCGGTCGGGGGGCGGACCGGGGAGCTGTTTTTT. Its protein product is CASSAVGGRTGELFF.

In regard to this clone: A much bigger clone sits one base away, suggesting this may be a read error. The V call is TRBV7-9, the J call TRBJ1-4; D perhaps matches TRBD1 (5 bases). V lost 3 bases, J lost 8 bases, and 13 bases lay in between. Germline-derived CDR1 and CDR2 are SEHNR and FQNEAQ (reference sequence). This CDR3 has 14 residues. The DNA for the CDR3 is TGTGCCAGCAGCTTGAGTCAGGGTGCAGAAAAACTGTTTTTT. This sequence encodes CASSLSQGAEKLFF.

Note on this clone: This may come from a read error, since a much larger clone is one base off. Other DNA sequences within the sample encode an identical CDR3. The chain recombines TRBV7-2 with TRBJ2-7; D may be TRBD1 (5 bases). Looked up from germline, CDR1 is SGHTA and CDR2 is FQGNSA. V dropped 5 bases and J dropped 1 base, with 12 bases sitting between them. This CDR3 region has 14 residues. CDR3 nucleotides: TGTGCCAGCAGCGAGCAGGGTGTTTCCTACGAGCAGTACTTC. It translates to CASSEQGVSYEQYF.

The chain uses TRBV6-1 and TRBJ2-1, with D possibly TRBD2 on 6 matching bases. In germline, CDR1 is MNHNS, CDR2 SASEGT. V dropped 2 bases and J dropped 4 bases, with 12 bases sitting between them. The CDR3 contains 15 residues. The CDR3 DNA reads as TGTGCCAGCAGTGAATTGGGGGGTACGTACAATGAGCAGTTCTTC. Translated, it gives CASSELGGTYNEQFF.

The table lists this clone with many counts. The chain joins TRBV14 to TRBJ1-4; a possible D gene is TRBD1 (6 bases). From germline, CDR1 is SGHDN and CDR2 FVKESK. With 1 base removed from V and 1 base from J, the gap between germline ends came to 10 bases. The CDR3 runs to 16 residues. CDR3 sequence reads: CASSQGHRVTNEKLFF. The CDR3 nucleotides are TGTGCCAGCAGCCAAGGACACAGGGTAACTAATGAAAAACTGTTTTTT.

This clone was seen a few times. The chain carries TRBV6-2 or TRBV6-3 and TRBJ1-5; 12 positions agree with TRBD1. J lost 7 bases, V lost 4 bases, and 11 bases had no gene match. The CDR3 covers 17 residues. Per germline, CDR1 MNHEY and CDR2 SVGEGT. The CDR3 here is CASSWETGQGAGQPQHF. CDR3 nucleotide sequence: TGTGCCAGCAGTTGGGAAACGGGACAGGGGGCGGGACAGCCCCAGCATTTT.

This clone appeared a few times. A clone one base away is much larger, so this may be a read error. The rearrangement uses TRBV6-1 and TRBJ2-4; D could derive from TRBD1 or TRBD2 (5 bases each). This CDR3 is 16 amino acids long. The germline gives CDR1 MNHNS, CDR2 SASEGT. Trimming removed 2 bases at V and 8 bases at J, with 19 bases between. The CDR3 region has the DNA TGTGCCAGCAGTGAAACGAGGGGAACAAGAATAGACATTCAGTACTTC. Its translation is CASSETRGTRIDIQYF.

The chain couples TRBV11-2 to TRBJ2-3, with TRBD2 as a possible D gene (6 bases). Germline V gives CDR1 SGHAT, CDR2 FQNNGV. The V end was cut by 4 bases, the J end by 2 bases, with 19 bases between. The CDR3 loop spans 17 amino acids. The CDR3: CASSSITASVFTDTQYF. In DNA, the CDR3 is TGTGCCAGCAGCTCGATAACGGCTAGCGTGTTCACAGATACGCAGTATTTT. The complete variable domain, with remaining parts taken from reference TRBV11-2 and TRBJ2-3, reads EAGVAQSPRYKIIEKRQSVAFWCNPISGHATLYWYQQILGQGPKLLIQFQNNGVVDDSQLPKDRFSAERLKGVDSTLKIQPAKLEDSAVYLCASSSITASVFTDTQYFGPGTRLTVL.

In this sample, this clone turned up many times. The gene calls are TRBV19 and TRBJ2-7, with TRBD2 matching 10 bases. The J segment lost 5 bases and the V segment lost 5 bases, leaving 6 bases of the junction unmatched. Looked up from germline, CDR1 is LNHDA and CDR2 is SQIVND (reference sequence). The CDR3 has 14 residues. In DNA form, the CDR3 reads TGTGCCAGTAGTTGGACTAGCGGAAAAGACGAGCAGTACTTC. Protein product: CASSWTSGKDEQYF. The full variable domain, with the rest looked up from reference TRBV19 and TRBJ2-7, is DGGITQSPKYLFRKEGQNVTLSCEQNLNHDAMYWYRQDPGQGLRLIYYSQIVNDFQKGDIAEGYSVSREKKESFPLTVTSAQKNPTAFYLCASSWTSGKDEQYFGPGTRLTVT.

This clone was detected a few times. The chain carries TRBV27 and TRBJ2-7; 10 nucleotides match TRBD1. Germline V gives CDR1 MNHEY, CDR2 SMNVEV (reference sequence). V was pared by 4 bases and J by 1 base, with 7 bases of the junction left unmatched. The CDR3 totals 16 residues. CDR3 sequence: CASSSLTGGGSYEQYF. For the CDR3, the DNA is TGTGCCAGCAGTTCTCTGACAGGGGGCGGGTCCTACGAGCAGTACTTC.

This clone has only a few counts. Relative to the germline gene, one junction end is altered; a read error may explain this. This chain's CDR3 is CVILGVAGAAQFF. CDR3 DNA sequence: TGTGTCATCCTGGGAGTAGCGGGGGCTGCGCAGTTCTTC. The rearrangement links TRBV10-3 to TRBJ2-1; 9 nucleotides agree with TRBD2. There are 13 residues in the CDR3. Germline CDR1 reads ENHRY; CDR2 reads SYGVKD.

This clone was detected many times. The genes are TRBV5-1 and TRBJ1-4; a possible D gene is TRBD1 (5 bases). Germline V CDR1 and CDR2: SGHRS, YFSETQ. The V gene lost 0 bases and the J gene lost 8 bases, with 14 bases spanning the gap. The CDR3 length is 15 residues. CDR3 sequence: CASSLANGGREKLFF. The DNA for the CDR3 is TGCGCCAGCAGCTTGGCCAACGGGGGTCGGGAAAAACTGTTTTTT. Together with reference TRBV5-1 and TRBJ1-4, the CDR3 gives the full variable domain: KAGVTQTPRYLIKTRGQQVTLSCSPISGHRSVSWYQQTPGQGLQFLFEYFSETQRNKGNFPGRFSGRQFSNSRSEMNVSTLELGDSALYLCASSLANGGREKLFFGSGTQLSVL.

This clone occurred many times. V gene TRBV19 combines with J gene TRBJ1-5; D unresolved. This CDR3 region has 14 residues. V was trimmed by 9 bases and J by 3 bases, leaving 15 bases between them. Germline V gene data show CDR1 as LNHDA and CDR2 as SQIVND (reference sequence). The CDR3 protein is CASIGPSYNQPQHF. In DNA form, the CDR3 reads TGTGCCAGCATAGGTCCTAGCTACAATCAGCCCCAGCATTTT.

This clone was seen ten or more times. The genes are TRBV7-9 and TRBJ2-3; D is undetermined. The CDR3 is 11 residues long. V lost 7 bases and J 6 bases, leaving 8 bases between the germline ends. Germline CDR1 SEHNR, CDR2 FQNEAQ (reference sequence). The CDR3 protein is CASTSVDTQYF. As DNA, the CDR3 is TGTGCCAGCACCTCCGTCGATACGCAGTATTTT.

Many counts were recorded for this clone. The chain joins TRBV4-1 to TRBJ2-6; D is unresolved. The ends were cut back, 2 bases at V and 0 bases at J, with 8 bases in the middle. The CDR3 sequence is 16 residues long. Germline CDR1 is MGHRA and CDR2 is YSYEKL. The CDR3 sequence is CASSQHMVSGANVLTF. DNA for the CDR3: TGCGCCAGCAGCCAACACATGGTCTCTGGGGCCAACGTCCTGACTTTC.

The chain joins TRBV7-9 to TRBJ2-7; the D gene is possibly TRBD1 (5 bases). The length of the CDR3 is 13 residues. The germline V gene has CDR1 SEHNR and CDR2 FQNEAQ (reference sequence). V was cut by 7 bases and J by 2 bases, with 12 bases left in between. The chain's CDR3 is CASIQDRPYEQYF. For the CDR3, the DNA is TGTGCCAGCATCCAAGACAGACCCTACGAGCAGTACTTC.

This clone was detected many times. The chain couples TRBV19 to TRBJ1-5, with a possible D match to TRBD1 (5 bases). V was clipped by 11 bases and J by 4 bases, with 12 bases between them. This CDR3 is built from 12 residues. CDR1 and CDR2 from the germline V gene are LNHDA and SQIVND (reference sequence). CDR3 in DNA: TGTGCCGCTCAAGGGGTTAATCAGCCCCAGCATTTT. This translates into CAAQGVNQPQHF.

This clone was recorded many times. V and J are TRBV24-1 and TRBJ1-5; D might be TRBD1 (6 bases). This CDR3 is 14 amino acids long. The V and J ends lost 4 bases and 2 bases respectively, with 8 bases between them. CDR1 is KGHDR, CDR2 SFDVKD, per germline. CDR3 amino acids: CATSENRGNQPQHF. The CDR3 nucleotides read TGTGCCACCAGTGAAAACAGGGGCAATCAGCCCCAGCATTTT.

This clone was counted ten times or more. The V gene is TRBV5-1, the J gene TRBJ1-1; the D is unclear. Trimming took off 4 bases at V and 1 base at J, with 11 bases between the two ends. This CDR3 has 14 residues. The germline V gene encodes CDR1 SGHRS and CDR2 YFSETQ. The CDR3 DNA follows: TGCGCCAGCAGCGCTCCGTTGGGGAACACTGAAGCTTTCTTT. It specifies CASSAPLGNTEAFF.

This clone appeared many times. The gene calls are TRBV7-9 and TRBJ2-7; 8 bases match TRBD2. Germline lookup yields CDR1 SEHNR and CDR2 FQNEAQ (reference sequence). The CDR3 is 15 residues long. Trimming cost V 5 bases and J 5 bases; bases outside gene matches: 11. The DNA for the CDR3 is TGTGCCAGCAGCACTGCTACTAGCGGCGGCGACGAGCAGTACTTC. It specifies CASSTATSGGDEQYF.

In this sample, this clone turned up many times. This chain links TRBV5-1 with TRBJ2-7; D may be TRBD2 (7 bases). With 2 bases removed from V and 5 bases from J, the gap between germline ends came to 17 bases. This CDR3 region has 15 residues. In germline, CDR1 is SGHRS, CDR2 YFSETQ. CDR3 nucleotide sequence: TGCGCCAGCAGCTTTCTCGGGGGGCTAAGGCACGAGCAGTACTTC. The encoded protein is CASSFLGGLRHEQYF.

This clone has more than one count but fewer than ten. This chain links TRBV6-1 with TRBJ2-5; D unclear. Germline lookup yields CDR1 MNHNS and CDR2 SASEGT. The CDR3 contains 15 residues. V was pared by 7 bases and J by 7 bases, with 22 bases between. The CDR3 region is CASTLEWPPSGTQYF. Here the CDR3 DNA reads TGTGCCAGCACCCTCGAGTGGCCCCCTTCCGGGACCCAGTACTTC.